The clone carrying this T cell receptor (beta chain) was seen once. Primers used in a second PCR of about 6 to 11 cycles were a sample-barcoded 5' primer and a J-beta primer mix. TCRdb independently ran MiXCR on the 5' RACE reads; one entry per CDR3 protein. The sample gives some 1,500,000 distinct CDR3 sequences, 40% to 45% of which show up once; over 3.5% is in the top ten. The germline V and J ends were trimmed by 5 bases and 6 bases, with 14 bases remaining between them. The CDR3 is 14 amino acids. These data are taken from a study of blood T cells in healthy people across ages. The J gene is TRBJ2-1, the V gene TRBV12-3 or TRBV12-4; perhaps TRBD1 as D (5 bases). The specimen sequenced was blood. The TCR originated in a woman under 30 in good health. The CDR3 loop reads CASSDPRGSNEQFF. As DNA, the CDR3 is TGTGCCAGCAGTGACCCTAGGGGTTCCAATGAGCAGTTCTTC.